This TCR beta chain was retrieved from a study of neurological immune-mediated disorders. Each CDR3 protein gets one entry after TCRdb re-called the 5' RACE reads with MiXCR. This sample yields fewer than 85,000 distinct CDR3 sequences, of which 15% to 20% are seen a single time; over 15% belongs to the top ten. In germline, CDR1 is SGHTA, CDR2 FQGNSA. Trimming pared 1 base from V and 4 bases from J, leaving 11 bases between. The CDR3 sequence is 15 residues long. This clonotype was counted ten times or more. The chain employs TRBV7-2 and TRBJ1-5; D ambiguous. The sequenced sample was PBMCs. This sequence was found in a woman aged 40 to 55 in good health. The CDR3 nucleotides read TGTGCCAGCAGCTTAGGGGGTCAACAAAATCAGCCCCAGCATTTT. Protein sequence: CASSLGGQQNQPQHF.